This TCR beta chain was recovered during a study of blood T cell repertoires in COVID-19. The overall study: Donors in the United States, Italy and Spain gave samples during acute or convalescent COVID-19. PBMCs, B-cell-depleted T cells, or T cells provided the cDNA or gDNA that made up the material.

The CDR3 covers 16 residues. The germline V gene has CDR1 MNHEY and CDR2 SVGAGI. V gave up 1 base and J gave up 7 bases; unmatched junction bases: 9. Original methodology: By means of reference gene primer amplification, nucleated cell counts were estimated. Profiling relied on immunoSEQ multiplex PCR, and the TCRdb table lists in-frame clones only, not all of them. V and J calls and clone size are as listed in that table; D and trimming were resolved from the DNA. This table holds approximately 160,000 clones, roughly 82% found once. This clone was counted a single time. The origin of this receptor is a woman in her forties or fifties in a cohort sampled during active or convalescent COVID-19. The specimen was peripheral blood. The genes are TRBV6-5 and TRBJ2-3; 9 bases align to TRBD2. CDR3 amino acids: CASSYFPAGGPNTQYF. CDR3 sequence (DNA): TGTGCCAGCAGTTACTTCCCCGCGGGGGGGCCAAATACGCAGTATTTT.